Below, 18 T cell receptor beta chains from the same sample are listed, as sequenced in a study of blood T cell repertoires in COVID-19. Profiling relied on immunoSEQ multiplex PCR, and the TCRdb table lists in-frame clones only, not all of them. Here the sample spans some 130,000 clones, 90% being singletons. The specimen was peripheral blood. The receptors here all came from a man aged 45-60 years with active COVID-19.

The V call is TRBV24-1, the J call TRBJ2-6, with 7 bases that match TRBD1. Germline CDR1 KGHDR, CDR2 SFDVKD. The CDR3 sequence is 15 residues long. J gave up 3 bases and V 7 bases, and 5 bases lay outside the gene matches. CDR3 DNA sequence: TGTGCCACCAGCCGACAGGGAAGTGGGGCCAACGTCCTGACTTTC. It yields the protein CATSRQGSGANVLTF.

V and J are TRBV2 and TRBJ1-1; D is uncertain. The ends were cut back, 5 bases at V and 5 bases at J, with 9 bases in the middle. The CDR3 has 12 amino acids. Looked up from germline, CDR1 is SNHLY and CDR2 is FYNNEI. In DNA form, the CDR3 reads TGTGCCAGCAGTTCGGTCGGTACTGAAGCTTTCTTT. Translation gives CASSSVGTEAFF.

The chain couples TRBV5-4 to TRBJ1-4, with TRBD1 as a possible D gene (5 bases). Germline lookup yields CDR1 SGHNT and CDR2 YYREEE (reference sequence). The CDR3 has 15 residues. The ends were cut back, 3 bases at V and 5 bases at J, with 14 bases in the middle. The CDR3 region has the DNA TGTGCCAGCAGCTGGAGGGGAGGGGCCAATGAAAAACTGTTTTTT. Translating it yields CASSWRGGANEKLFF.

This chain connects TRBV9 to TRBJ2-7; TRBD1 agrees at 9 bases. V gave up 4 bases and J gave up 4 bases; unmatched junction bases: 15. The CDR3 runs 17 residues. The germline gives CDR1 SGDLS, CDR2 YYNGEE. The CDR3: CASSTHRLGTGSYEQYF. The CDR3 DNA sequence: TGTGCCAGCAGCACCCACCGCCTTGGGACAGGGTCGTACGAGCAGTACTTC. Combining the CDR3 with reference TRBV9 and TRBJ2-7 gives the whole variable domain DSGVTQTPKHLITATGQRVTLRCSPRSGDLSVYWYQQSLDQGLQFLIQYYNGEERAKGNILERFSAQQFPDLHSELNLSSLELGDSALYFCASSTHRLGTGSYEQYFGPGTRLTVT.

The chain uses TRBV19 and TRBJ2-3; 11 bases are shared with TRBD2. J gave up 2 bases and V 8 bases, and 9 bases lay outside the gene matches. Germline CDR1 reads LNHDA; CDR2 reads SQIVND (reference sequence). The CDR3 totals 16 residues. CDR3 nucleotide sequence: TGTGCCAGTGGGACCGGGACTAGCGGATACACAGATACGCAGTATTTT. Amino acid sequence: CASGTGTSGYTDTQYF.

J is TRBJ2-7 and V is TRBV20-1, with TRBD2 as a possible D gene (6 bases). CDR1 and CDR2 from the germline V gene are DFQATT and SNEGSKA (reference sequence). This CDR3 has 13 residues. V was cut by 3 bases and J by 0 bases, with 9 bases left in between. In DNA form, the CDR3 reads TGCAGTGCTAGTTCCGGGGGCTCCTACGAGCAGTACTTC. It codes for CSASSGGSYEQYF.

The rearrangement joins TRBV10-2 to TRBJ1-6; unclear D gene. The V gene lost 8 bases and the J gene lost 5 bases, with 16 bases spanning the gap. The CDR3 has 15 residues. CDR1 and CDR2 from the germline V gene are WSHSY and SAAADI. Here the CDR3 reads CASAELLADNSPLHF. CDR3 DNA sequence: TGCGCCAGCGCGGAATTATTGGCCGATAATTCACCCCTCCACTTT.

CDR3 sequence reads: CASSGPEDEQFF. The CDR3 DNA sequence: TGTGCCAGCAGCGGTCCTGAGGATGAGCAGTTCTTC. This sequence joins TRBV9 and TRBJ2-1; D is ambiguous. Germline V gene lookup returns CDR1 SGDLS and CDR2 YYNGEE. Trimming left V 3 bases short and J 8 bases short, with 9 bases between. The CDR3 spans 12 residues.

The DNA of the CDR3 is TGCGCCAGCAGCTTGGACGGGGTCGAGGCTGAGACCCAGTACTTC. Amino acid sequence: CASSLDGVEAETQYF. The chain has TRBV5-1 and TRBJ2-5; D might be TRBD2 (5 bases). Per the germline V gene, CDR1 is SGHRS and CDR2 is YFSETQ. This CDR3 comprises 15 residues. V lost 0 bases and J lost 5, with 14 bases in between.

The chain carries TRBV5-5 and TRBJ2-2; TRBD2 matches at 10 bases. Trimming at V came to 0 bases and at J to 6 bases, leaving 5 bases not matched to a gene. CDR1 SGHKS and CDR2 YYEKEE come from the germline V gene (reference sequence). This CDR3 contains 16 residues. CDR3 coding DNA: TGTGCCAGCAGCTTGGGTCCAGCGGGAGGGCCCGGGGAGCTGTTTTTT. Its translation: CASSLGPAGGPGELFF.

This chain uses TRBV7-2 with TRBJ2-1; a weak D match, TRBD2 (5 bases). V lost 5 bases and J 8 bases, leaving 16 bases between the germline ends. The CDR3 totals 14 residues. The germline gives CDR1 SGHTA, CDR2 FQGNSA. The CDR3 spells CASSLGLLQDEQFF. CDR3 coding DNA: TGTGCCAGCAGCCTTGGACTCCTTCAGGATGAGCAGTTCTTC.

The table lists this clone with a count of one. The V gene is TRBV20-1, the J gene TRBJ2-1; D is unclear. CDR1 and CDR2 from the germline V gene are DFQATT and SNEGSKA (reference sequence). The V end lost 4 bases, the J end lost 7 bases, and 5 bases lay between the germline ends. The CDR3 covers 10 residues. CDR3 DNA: TGCAGTGCTATCCCGAATGAGCAGTTCTTC. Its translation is CSAIPNEQFF.

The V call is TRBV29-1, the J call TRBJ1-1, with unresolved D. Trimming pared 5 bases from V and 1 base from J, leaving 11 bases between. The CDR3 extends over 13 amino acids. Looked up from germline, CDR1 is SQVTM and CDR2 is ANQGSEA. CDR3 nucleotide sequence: TGCAGCGTTTCTCCTCAGTGGAACACTGAAGCTTTCTTT. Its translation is CSVSPQWNTEAFF. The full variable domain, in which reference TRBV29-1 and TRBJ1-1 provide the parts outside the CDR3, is SAVISQKPSRDICQRGTSLTIQCQVDSQVTMMFWYRQQPGQSLTLIATANQGSEATYESGFVIDKFPISRPNLTFSTLTVSNMSPEDSSIYLCSVSPQWNTEAFFGQGTRLTVV.

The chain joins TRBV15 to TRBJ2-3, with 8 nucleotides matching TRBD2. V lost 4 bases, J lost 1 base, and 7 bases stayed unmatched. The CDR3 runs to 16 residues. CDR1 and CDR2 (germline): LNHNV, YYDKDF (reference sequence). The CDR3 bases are TGTGCCACCAGCACTCTCGGGACTAGGGGCACAGATACGCAGTATTTT. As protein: CATSTLGTRGTDTQYF.

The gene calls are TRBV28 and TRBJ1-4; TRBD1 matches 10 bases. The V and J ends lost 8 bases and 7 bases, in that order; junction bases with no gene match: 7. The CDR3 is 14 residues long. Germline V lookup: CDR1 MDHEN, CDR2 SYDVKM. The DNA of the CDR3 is TGTGCCAGCCGGGACAGGGGAAGGAGTGAAAAACTGTTTTTT. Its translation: CASRDRGRSEKLFF.

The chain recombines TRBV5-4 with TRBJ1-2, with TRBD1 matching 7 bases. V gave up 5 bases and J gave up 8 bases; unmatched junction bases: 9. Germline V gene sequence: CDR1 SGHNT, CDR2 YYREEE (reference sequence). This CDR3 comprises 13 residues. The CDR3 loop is CASRQGQGGGYTF. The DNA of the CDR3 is TGTGCCAGCAGACAAGGCCAGGGGGGAGGCTACACCTTC.

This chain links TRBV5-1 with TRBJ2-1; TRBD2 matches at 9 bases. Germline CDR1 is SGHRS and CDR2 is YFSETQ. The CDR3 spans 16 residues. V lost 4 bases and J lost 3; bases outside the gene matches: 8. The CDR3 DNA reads TGCGCCAGCAGCGCCAGACCTAGCGGGGTCTACAATGAGCAGTTCTTC. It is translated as CASSARPSGVYNEQFF.

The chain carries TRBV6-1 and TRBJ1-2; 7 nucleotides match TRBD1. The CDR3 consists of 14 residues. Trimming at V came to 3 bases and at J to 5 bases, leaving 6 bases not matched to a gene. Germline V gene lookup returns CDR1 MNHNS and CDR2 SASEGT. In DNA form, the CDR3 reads TGTGCCAGCAGTGAGTCCGGGACAGCGTATGGCTACACCTTC. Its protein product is CASSESGTAYGYTF.